This TCR beta chain was sequenced in a study of blood T cells in healthy people across ages. Alongside a J-beta primer mix, a sample-barcoded 5' primer served in a second PCR lasting about 7 to 12 cycles. TCRdb redid the calling of the 5' RACE reads with MiXCR, one entry per CDR3 protein. The sample lists some 800,000 distinct CDR3 sequences, about 42% occurring once. Germline V gives CDR1 DFQATT, CDR2 SNEGSKA (reference sequence). CDR3 size: 16 residues. What was sequenced was blood. The chain joins TRBV20-1 to TRBJ2-1; 10 nucleotides align to TRBD2. With the DNA end fitting TRBJ2-7 better, the J assignment may be wrong. This clonotype originated in a man aged 55 to 70 in good health. The CDR3 DNA reads TGCAGTGCTTCGTTAGCGGGGGGCCTTTCCTACAATGAGCAGTACTTC. Encoded protein: CSASLAGGLSYNEQYF.